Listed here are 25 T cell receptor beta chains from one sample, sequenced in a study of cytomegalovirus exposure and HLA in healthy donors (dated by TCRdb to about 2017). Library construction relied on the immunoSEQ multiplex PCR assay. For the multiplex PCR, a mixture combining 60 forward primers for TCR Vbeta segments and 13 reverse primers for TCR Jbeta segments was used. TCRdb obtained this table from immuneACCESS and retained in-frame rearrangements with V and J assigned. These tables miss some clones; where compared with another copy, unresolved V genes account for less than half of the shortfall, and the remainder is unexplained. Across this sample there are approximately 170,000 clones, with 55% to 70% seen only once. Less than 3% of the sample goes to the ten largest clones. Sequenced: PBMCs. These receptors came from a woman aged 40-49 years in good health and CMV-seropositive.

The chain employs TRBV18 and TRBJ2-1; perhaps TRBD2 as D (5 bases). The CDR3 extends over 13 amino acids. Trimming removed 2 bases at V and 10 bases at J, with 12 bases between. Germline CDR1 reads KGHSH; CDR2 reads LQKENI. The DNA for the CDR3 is TGTGCCAGCTCACCAAGTCAGCCGGGGGAGCAGTTCTTC. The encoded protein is CASSPSQPGEQFF.

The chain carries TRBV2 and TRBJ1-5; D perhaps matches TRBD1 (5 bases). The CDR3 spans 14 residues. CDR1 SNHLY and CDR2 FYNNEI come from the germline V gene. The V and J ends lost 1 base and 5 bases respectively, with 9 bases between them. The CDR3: CASSEVAGYQPQHF. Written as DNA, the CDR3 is TGTGCCAGCAGTGAAGTGGCAGGGTATCAGCCCCAGCATTTT.

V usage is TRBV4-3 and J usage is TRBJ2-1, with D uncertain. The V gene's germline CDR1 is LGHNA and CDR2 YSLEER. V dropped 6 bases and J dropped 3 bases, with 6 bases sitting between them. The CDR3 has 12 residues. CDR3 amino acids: CASRASYNEQFF. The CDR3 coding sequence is TGCGCCAGCAGGGCTAGCTACAATGAGCAGTTCTTC.

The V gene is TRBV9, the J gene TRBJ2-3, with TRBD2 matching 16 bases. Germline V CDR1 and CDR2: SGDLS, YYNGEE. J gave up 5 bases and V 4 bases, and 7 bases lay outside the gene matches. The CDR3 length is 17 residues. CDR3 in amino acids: CASSIGTSGRAIDTQYF. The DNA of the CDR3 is TGTGCCAGCAGCATCGGGACTAGCGGGAGGGCCATAGATACGCAGTATTTT.

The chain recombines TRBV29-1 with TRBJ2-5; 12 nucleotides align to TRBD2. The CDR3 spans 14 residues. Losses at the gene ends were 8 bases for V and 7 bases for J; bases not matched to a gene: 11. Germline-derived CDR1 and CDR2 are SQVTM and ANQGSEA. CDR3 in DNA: TGCAGCCTGCTAGCGGGGGGGCCCGAGGGGACCCAGTACTTC. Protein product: CSLLAGGPEGTQYF.

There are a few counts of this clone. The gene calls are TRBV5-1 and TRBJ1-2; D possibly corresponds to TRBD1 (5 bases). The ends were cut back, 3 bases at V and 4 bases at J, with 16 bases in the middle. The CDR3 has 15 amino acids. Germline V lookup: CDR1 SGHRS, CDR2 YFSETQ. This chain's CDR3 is CASSSRQDKIYGYTF. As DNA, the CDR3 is TGCGCCAGCAGCTCCCGCCAGGACAAGATCTATGGCTACACCTTC.

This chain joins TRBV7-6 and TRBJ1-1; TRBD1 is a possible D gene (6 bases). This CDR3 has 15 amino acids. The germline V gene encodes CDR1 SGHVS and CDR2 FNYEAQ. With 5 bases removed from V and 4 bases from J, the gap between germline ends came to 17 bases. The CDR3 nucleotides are TGTGCCAGCAGCCCAAACACAGGGATGGGCACTGAAGCTTTCTTT. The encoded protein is CASSPNTGMGTEAFF.

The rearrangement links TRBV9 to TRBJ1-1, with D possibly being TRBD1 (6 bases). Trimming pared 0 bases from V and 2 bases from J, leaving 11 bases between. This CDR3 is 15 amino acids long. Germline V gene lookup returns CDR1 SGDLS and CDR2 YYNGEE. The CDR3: CASSVGGGFNTEAFF. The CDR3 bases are TGTGCCAGCAGCGTAGGGGGGGGCTTTAACACTGAAGCTTTCTTT.

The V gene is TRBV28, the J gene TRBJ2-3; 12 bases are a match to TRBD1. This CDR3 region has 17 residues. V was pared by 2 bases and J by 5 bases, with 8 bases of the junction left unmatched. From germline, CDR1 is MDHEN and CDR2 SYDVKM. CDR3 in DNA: TGTGCCAGCAGTTTAATCCCAGGGACAGGGGGCGTAGATACGCAGTATTTT. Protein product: CASSLIPGTGGVDTQYF.

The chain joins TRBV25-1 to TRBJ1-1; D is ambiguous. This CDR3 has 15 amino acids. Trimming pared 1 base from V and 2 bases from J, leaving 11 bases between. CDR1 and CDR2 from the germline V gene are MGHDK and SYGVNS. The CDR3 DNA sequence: TGTGCCAGCAGTGAATTAACAGACGTTAACACTGAAGCTTTCTTT. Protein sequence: CASSELTDVNTEAFF.

As DNA, the CDR3 is TGTGCCATCAACGAACAGGGGGACACCTACGAGCAGTACTTC. It encodes CAINEQGDTYEQYF. The gene calls are TRBV10-3 and TRBJ2-5, with 8 positions matching TRBD1. The assigned J gene may be wrong: the sequence end matches TRBJ2-7 better. The germline gives CDR1 ENHRY, CDR2 SYGVKD. The CDR3 covers 14 residues.

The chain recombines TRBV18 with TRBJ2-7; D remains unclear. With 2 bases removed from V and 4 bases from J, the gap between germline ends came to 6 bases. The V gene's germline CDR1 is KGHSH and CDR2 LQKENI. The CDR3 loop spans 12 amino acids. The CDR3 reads CASSPGRYEQYF. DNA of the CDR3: TGTGCCAGCTCACCAGGCCGATACGAGCAGTACTTC.

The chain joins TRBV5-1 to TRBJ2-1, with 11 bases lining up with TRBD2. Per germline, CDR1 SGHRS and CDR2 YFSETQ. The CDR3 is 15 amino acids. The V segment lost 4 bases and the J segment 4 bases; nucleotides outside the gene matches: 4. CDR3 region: CASSPGTSGYNEQFF. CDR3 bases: TGCGCCAGCAGCCCGGGGACTAGCGGATACAATGAGCAGTTCTTC.

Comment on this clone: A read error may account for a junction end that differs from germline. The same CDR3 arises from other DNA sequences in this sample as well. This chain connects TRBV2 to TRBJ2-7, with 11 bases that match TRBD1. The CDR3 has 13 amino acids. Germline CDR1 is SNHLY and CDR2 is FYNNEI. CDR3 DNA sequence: TGTGCCAGCAGACGGACAGGGGGCTCCGAGCAGTACTTT. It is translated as CASRRTGGSEQYF.

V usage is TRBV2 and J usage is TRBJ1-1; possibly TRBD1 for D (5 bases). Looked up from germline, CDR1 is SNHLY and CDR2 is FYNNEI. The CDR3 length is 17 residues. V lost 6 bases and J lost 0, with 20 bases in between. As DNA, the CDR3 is TGTGCCAGCAGAGGCATAGGACGGACACGGCTGAACACTGAAGCTTTCTTT. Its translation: CASRGIGRTRLNTEAFF.

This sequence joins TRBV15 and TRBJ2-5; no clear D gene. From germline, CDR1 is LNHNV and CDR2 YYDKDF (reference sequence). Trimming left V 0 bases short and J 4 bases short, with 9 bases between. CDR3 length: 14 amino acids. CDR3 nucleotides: TGTGCCACCAGCAGAGAGGTGGGCCCAGAGACCCAGTACTTC. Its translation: CATSREVGPETQYF.

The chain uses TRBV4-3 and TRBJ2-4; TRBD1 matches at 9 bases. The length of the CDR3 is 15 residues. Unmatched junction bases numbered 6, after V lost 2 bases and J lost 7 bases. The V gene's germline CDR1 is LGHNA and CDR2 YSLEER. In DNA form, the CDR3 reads TGCGCCAGCAGCCAAAGGACAGGGGTGGTGAACATTCAGTACTTC. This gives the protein CASSQRTGVVNIQYF.

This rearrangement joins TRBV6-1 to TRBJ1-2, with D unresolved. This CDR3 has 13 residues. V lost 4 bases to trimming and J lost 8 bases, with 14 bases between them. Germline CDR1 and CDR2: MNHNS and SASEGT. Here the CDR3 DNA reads TGTGCCAGCAGTGGTGGACCTCCGGGGGGCTACACCTTC. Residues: CASSGGPPGGYTF.

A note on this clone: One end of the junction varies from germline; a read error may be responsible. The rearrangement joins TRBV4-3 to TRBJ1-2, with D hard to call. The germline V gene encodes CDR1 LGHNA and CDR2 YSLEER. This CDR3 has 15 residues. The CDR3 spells CASSQNPGELYGYPF. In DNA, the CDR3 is TGCGCCAGCAGCCAAAACCCCGGGGAACTATATGGCTACCCCTTC.

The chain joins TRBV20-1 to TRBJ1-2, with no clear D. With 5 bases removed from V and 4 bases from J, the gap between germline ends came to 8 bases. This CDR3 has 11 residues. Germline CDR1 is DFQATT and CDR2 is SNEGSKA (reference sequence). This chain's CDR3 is CSAADAYGYTF. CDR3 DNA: TGCAGTGCTGCGGATGCCTATGGCTACACCTTC.

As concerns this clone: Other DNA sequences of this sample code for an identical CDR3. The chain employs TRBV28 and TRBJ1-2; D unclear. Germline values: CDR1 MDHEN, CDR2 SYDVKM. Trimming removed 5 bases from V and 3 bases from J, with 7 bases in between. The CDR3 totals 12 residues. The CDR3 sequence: CASSAGDYGYTF. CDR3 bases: TGTGCCAGCAGTGCCGGGGACTATGGCTACACCTTC.

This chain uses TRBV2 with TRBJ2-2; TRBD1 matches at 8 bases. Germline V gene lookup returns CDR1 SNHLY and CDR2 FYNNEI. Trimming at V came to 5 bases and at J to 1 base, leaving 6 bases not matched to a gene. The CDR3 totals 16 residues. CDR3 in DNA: TGTGCCAGCAGTAGTCAGGGGGCCAAGAACACCGGGGAGCTGTTTTTT. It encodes CASSSQGAKNTGELFF.

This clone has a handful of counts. The DNA for the CDR3 is TGTGCTTCGCAGGGGGACAAAAACATTCAGTACTTC. Translation gives CASQGDKNIQYF. The chain links TRBV7-9 to TRBJ2-4; 7 positions agree with TRBD1. Germline CDR1 SEHNR, CDR2 FQNEAQ (reference sequence). CDR3 size: 12 residues.

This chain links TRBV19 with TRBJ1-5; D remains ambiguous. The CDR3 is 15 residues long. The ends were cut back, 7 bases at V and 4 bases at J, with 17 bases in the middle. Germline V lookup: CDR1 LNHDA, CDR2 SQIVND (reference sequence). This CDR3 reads CASMSRREANQPQHF. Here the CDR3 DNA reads TGTGCCAGTATGTCTCGCCGGGAAGCAAATCAGCCCCAGCATTTT. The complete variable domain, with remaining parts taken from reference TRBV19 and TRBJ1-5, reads DGGITQSPKYLFRKEGQNVTLSCEQNLNHDAMYWYRQDPGQGLRLIYYSQIVNDFQKGDIAEGYSVSREKKESFPLTVTSAQKNPTAFYLCASMSRREANQPQHFGDGTRLSIL.

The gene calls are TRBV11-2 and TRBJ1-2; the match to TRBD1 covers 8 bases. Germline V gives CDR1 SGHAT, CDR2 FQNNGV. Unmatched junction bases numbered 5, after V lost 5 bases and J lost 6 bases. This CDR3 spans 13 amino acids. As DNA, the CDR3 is TGTGCCAGCAGCCCGCAGACAGGGGATGGCTACACCTTC. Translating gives CASSPQTGDGYTF. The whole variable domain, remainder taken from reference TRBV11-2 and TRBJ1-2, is EAGVAQSPRYKIIEKRQSVAFWCNPISGHATLYWYQQILGQGPKLLIQFQNNGVVDDSQLPKDRFSAERLKGVDSTLKIQPAKLEDSAVYLCASSPQTGDGYTFGSGTRLTVV.